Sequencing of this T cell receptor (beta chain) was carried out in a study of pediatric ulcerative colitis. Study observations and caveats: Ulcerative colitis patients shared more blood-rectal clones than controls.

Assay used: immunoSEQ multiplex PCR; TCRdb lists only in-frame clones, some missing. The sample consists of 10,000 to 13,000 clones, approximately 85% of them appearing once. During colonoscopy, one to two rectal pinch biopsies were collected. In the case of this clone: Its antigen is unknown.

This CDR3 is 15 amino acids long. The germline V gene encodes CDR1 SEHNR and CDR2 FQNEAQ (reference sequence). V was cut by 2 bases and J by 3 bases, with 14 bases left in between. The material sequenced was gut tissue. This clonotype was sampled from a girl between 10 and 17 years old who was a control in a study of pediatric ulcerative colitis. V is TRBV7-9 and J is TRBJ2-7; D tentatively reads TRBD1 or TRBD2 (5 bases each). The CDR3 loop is CASSLRGYSNYEQYF. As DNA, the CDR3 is TGTGCCAGCAGCTTACGGGGCTACTCCAACTACGAGCAGTACTTC.